Listed here is a single T cell receptor (beta chain). The data originate from a study of blood T cell repertoires in COVID-19. The participants were between 18 and 89 years old and came from about two dozen US areas. Original processing methods: By means of reference gene primer amplification, nucleated cell counts were estimated. Repertoires were generated with immunoSEQ multiplex PCR, while TCRdb's copy carries only in-frame clones and drops some. The DNA gave D and trimming, while V, J and clone size come from that table. The sample consists of about 300,000 clones, 89% of them appearing once. The CDR3 covers 15 residues. The V gene end was trimmed by 2 bases and the J gene end by 4 bases; junction bases not matched to a gene: 5. Germline-derived CDR1 and CDR2 are MNHEY and SVGAGI.

The gene calls are TRBV6-5 and TRBJ2-1; the match to TRBD2 covers 7 bases. The origin of this receptor is a man between 60 and 75 years old who had recovered from COVID-19. The sequenced material came from PBMCs or T cells enriched from blood (not recorded which). This chain's CDR3 is CASSYASGVYNEQFF. CDR3 DNA sequence: TGTGCCAGCAGTTACGCTAGCGGAGTTTACAATGAGCAGTTCTTC.